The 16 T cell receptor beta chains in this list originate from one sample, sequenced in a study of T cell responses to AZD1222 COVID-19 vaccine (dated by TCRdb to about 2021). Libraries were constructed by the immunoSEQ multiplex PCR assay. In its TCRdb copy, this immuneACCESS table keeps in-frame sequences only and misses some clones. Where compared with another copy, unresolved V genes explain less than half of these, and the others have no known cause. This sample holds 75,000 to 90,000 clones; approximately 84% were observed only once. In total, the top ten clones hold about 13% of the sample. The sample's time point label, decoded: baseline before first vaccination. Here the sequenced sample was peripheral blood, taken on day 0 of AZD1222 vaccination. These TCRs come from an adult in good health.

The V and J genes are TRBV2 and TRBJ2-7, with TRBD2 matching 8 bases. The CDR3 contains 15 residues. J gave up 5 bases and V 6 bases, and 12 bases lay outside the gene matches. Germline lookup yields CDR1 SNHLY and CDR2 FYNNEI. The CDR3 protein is CASRAISGGYHEQYF. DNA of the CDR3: TGTGCCAGCAGGGCTATCAGCGGGGGTTATCACGAGCAGTACTTC. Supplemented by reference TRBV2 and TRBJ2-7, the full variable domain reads EPEVTQTPSHQVTQMGQEVILRCVPISNHLYFYWYRQILGQKVEFLVSFYNNEISEKSEIFDDQFSVERPDGSNFTLKIRSTKLEDSAMYFCASRAISGGYHEQYFGPGTRLTVT.

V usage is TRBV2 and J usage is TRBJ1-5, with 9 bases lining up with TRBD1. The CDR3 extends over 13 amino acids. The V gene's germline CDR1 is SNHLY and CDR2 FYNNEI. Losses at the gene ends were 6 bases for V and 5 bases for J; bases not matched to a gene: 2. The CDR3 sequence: CASRRTGDQPQHF. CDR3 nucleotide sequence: TGTGCCAGCAGGAGGACAGGGGATCAGCCCCAGCATTTT.

This CDR3 reads CASSLATIGSTEAFF. DNA of the CDR3: TGTGCCAGCAGCTTAGCTACCATCGGGTCCACTGAAGCTTTCTTT. V and J are TRBV7-9 and TRBJ1-1; D gene ambiguous. Trimming shortened V by 0 bases and J by 4 bases, and 12 bases separated the two germline ends. Germline-derived CDR1 and CDR2 are SEHNR and FQNEAQ (reference sequence). There are 15 residues in the CDR3.

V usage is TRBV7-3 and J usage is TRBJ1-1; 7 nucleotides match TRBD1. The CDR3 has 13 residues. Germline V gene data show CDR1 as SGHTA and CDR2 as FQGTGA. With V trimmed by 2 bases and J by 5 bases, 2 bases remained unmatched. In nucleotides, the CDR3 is TGTGCCAGCAGCTTAGGGACAGCGACTGAAGCTTTCTTT. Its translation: CASSLGTATEAFF.

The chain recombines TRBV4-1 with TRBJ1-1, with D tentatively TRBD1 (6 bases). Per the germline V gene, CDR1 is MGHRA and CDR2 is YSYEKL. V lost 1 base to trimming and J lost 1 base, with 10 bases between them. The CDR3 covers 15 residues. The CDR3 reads CASSQADRRNTEAFF. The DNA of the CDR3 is TGCGCCAGCAGCCAAGCGGACAGAAGGAACACTGAAGCTTTCTTT.

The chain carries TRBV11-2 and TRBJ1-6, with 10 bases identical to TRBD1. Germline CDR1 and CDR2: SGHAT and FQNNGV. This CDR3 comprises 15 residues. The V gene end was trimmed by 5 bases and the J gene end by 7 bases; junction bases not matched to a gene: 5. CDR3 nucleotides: TGTGCCAGCAGCCTACGGGGACAGGGGAATTCACCCCTCCACTTT. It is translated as CASSLRGQGNSPLHF.

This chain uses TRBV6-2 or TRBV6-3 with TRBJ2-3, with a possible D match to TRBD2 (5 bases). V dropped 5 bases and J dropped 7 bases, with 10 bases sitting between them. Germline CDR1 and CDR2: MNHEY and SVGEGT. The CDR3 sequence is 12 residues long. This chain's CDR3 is CASSPTRNTQYF. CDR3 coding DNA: TGTGCCAGCAGTCCCACTAGGAATACGCAGTATTTT.

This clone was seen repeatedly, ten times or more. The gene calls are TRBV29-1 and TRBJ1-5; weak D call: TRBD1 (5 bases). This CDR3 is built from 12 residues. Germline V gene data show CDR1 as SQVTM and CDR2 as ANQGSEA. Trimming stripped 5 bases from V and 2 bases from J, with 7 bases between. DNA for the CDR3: TGCAGCGTTATGACAGGCAATCAGCCCCAGCATTTT. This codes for CSVMTGNQPQHF.

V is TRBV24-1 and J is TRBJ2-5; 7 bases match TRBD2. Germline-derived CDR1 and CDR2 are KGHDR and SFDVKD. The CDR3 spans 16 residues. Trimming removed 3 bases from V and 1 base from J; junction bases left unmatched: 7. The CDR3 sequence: CATSDGGGRAQETQYF. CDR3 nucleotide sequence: TGTGCCACCAGTGATGGGGGAGGGAGGGCCCAAGAGACCCAGTACTTC.

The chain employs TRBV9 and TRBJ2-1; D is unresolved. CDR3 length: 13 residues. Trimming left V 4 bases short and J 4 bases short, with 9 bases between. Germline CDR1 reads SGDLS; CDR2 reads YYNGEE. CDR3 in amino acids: CASSLRDYNEQFF. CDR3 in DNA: TGTGCCAGCAGCCTAAGGGATTACAATGAGCAGTTCTTC.

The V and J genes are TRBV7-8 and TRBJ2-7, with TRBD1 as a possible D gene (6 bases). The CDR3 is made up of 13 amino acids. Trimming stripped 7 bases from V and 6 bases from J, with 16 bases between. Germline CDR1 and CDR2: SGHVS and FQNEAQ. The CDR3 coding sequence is TGTGCCAGCAACCTAGGGGGTCCCTCCGAGCAGTACTTC. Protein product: CASNLGGPSEQYF.

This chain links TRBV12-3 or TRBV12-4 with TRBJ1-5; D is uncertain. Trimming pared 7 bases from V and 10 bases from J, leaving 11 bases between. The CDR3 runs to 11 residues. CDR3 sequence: CASTLSGPQHF. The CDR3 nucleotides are TGTGCCAGCACGTTGTCCGGTCCCCAGCATTTT.

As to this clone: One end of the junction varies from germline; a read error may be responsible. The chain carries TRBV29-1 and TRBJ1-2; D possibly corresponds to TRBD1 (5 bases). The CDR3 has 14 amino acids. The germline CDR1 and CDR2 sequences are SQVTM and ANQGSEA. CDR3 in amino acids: CSVEVGPTAYGYTF. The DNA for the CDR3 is TGCAGCGTGGAAGTGGGACCGACGGCATATGGCTACACCTTC.

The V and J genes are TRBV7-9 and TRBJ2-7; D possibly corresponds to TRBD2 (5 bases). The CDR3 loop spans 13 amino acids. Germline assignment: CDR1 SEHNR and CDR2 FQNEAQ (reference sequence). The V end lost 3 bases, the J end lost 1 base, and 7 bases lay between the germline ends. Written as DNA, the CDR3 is TGTGCCAGCAGCTTCGGGGATTCCTACGAGCAGTACTTC. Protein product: CASSFGDSYEQYF.

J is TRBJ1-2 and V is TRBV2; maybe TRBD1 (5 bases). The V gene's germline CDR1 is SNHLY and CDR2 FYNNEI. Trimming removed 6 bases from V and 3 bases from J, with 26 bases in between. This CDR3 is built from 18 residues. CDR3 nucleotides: TGTGCCAGCAGGGACCCCCCCGTACAGGCCGTGCGGGACTATGGCTACACCTTC. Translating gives CASRDPPVQAVRDYGYTF.

This chain's CDR3 is CASSPLGGRGYTF. For the CDR3, the DNA is TGTGCCAGCAGCCCCCTCGGTGGTAGGGGCTACACCTTC. This rearrangement joins TRBV7-2 to TRBJ1-2; D is undetermined. This CDR3 spans 13 amino acids. Germline V lookup: CDR1 SGHTA, CDR2 FQGNSA. With 5 bases removed from V and 8 bases from J, the gap between germline ends came to 15 bases. The variable domain in full, with the rest retrieved from reference TRBV7-2 and TRBJ1-2, is GAGVSQSPSNKVTEKGKDVELRCDPISGHTALYWYRQSLGQGLEFLIYFQGNSAPDKSGLPSDRFSAERTGGSVSTLTIQRTQQEDSAVYLCASSPLGGRGYTFGSGTRLTVV.